This is a list of T cell receptor beta chains from one sample in a study of blood T cell repertoires in COVID-19. Here immunoSEQ multiplex PCR was the method, and the copy in TCRdb shows in-frame clones only, minus some. The sample lists over 150,000 clones, approximately 88% occurring once. The sequenced material came from PBMCs or T cells enriched from blood (not recorded which). Receptors originate from a woman in her 30s who had recovered from COVID-19. Both conserved end residues are part of each CDR3. The order of the fields is CDR3 protein, CDR3 DNA, D gene, clone size, V gene, J gene. A D gene is named only where the DNA matches it firmly. Size is omitted from some rows. Given values are once, few, many or a class for expanded clones.

CDR3 protein: CASSSRSRGETQYF
CDR3 DNA: TGTGCCAGCAGCTCCCGCTCTAGGGGTGAGACCCAGTACTTC
D gene: NA
clone size: NA
V gene: TRBV7-9
J gene: TRBJ2-5

CDR3 protein: CASSLRSYGYTF
CDR3 DNA: TGTGCCAGCAGTCTACGGTCCTATGGCTACACCTTC
D gene: NA
clone size: NA
V gene: TRBV12-3/TRBV12-4
J gene: TRBJ1-2

CDR3 protein: CASSHTSGSSYNEQFF
CDR3 DNA: TGTGCCAGCAGCCATACTAGCGGGAGCTCCTACAATGAGCAGTTCTTC
D gene: TRBD2
clone size: NA
V gene: TRBV5-4
J gene: TRBJ2-1

CDR3 protein: CAEGTEYNSPLHF
CDR3 DNA: TGTGCCGAGGGGACAGAGTATAATTCACCCCTCCACTTT
D gene: TRBD1
clone size: NA
V gene: TRBV28
J gene: TRBJ1-6

CDR3 protein: CASSAASGYSYEQYF
CDR3 DNA: TGTGCCAGCAGCGCCGCTAGCGGCTACTCCTACGAGCAGTACTTC
D gene: TRBD2
clone size: once
V gene: TRBV9
J gene: TRBJ2-7

CDR3 protein: CASSRGSGLAVTTDTQYF
CDR3 DNA: TGTGCCAGCAGCCGCGGATCGGGACTAGCGGTAACTACAGATACGCAGTATTTT
D gene: TRBD2
clone size: NA
V gene: TRBV7-2
J gene: TRBJ2-3

CDR3 protein: CASSQGGWVSEASLYNEQFF
CDR3 DNA: TGCGCCAGCAGCCAAGGCGGGTGGGTCAGTGAGGCCTCACTATACAATGAGCAGTTCTTC
D gene: NA
clone size: NA
V gene: TRBV4-1
J gene: TRBJ2-1

CDR3 protein: CAIRGDRGFGYTF
CDR3 DNA: TGTGCCATCAGGGGGGACAGGGGGTTTGGCTACACCTTC
D gene: TRBD1
clone size: NA
V gene: TRBV10-3
J gene: TRBJ1-2

CDR3 protein: CASSFRGQGTEAFF
CDR3 DNA: TGTGCCAGCAGCTTTCGGGGACAGGGCACTGAAGCTTTCTTT
D gene: TRBD1
clone size: NA
V gene: TRBV11-2
J gene: TRBJ1-1

CDR3 protein: CASSLGRWTVYNEQFF
CDR3 DNA: TGTGCCAGCAGTTTGGGAAGATGGACAGTTTACAATGAGCAGTTCTTC
D gene: NA
clone size: NA
V gene: TRBV28
J gene: TRBJ2-1

CDR3 protein: CASSLGPGLAGLETQYF
CDR3 DNA: TGTGCCAGCAGCCTTGGTCCGGGACTAGCGGGGTTGGAGACCCAGTACTTC
D gene: TRBD2
clone size: NA
V gene: TRBV5-4
J gene: TRBJ2-5

CDR3 protein: CASSYGITEAFF
CDR3 DNA: TGTGCCAGCAGCTACGGGATAACTGAAGCTTTCTTT
D gene: NA
clone size: NA
V gene: TRBV7-3
J gene: TRBJ1-1

CDR3 protein: CAWESEGRNTIYF
CDR3 DNA: TGTGCCTGGGAGTCAGAGGGTAGAAACACCATATATTTT
D gene: NA
clone size: NA
V gene: TRBV30
J gene: TRBJ1-3

CDR3 protein: CASSLASRDREGFTEAFF
CDR3 DNA: TGCGCCAGCAGCTTGGCGTCCCGGGACAGGGAGGGATTCACTGAAGCTTTCTTT
D gene: TRBD1
clone size: NA
V gene: TRBV5-1
J gene: TRBJ1-1

CDR3 protein: CASSLDGQANEKLFF
CDR3 DNA: TGTGCCAGCAGCTTGGATGGCCAGGCTAATGAAAAACTGTTTTTT
D gene: NA
clone size: NA
V gene: TRBV5-8
J gene: TRBJ1-4

CDR3 protein: CASSLEGSTEAFF
CDR3 DNA: TGCGCCAGCAGCTTAGAGGGTAGCACTGAAGCTTTCTTT
D gene: NA
clone size: NA
V gene: TRBV5-1
J gene: TRBJ1-1

CDR3 protein: CASSPGQGLRSTDTQYF
CDR3 DNA: TGTGCCAGTAGTCCAGGACAGGGACTTCGTAGCACAGATACGCAGTATTTT
D gene: TRBD1
clone size: NA
V gene: TRBV19
J gene: TRBJ2-3

CDR3 protein: CSASPGLAGGPAYNEQFF
CDR3 DNA: TGCAGTGCTAGTCCGGGACTAGCGGGAGGGCCCGCCTACAATGAGCAGTTCTTC
D gene: TRBD2
clone size: NA
V gene: TRBV20-1
J gene: TRBJ2-1

CDR3 protein: CASSLIAGATTDTQYF
CDR3 DNA: TGTGCCAGCAGTTTAATAGCGGGAGCTACCACAGATACGCAGTATTTT
D gene: TRBD2
clone size: NA
V gene: TRBV28
J gene: TRBJ2-3

CDR3 protein: CATSDSGGTTDTQYF
CDR3 DNA: TGTGCCACCAGTGATAGCGGGGGGACCACAGATACGCAGTATTTT
D gene: TRBD2
clone size: NA
V gene: TRBV24-1
J gene: TRBJ2-3

CDR3 protein: CASSWGGRPENYGYTF
CDR3 DNA: TGTGCCAGCAGCTGGGGGGGACGGCCTGAAAACTATGGCTACACCTTC
D gene: NA
clone size: NA
V gene: TRBV5-4
J gene: TRBJ1-2

CDR3 protein: CASSQGGTSANEQFF
CDR3 DNA: TGTGCCAGCAGCCAAGGTGGCACTAGCGCTAATGAGCAGTTCTTC
D gene: TRBD2
clone size: NA
V gene: TRBV3-1/TRBV3-2
J gene: TRBJ2-1

CDR3 protein: CASSIGPIGGRWNEQFF
CDR3 DNA: TGTGCCAGTAGTATAGGACCGATCGGGGGGCGCTGGAATGAGCAGTTCTTC
D gene: NA
clone size: once
V gene: TRBV19
J gene: TRBJ2-1

CDR3 protein: CASSYTGNTEAFF
CDR3 DNA: TGTGCCAGCAGTTACACAGGGAACACTGAAGCTTTCTTT
D gene: NA
clone size: NA
V gene: TRBV6-5
J gene: TRBJ1-1

CDR3 protein: CAWSPGQFTGELFF
CDR3 DNA: TGTGCCTGGAGCCCGGGACAATTCACCGGGGAGCTGTTTTTT
D gene: NA
clone size: few
V gene: TRBV30
J gene: TRBJ2-2

CDR3 protein: CASRLPRDRGWNTIYF
CDR3 DNA: TGTGCAAGTCGCTTACCCCGGGACAGGGGGTGGAACACCATATATTTT
D gene: NA
clone size: NA
V gene: TRBV12-2
J gene: TRBJ1-3

CDR3 protein: CASSSPTVEAFF
CDR3 DNA: TGTGCCAGCAGCTCACCGACAGTAGAAGCTTTCTTT
D gene: NA
clone size: NA
V gene: TRBV9
J gene: TRBJ1-1

CDR3 protein: CATSRHDRATNEKLFF
CDR3 DNA: TGTGCCACCAGCAGGCACGACAGGGCCACTAATGAAAAACTGTTTTTT
D gene: TRBD1
clone size: NA
V gene: TRBV15
J gene: TRBJ1-4

CDR3 protein: CASSQGLVTEAFF
CDR3 DNA: TGTGCCAGCAGCCAGGGGCTGGTCACTGAAGCTTTCTTT
D gene: NA
clone size: NA
V gene: TRBV7-3
J gene: TRBJ1-1

CDR3 protein: CASSFIGSPLHF
CDR3 DNA: TGTGCCAGCAGCTTCATTGGCTCACCCCTCCACTTT
D gene: NA
clone size: NA
V gene: TRBV5-4
J gene: TRBJ1-6

CDR3 protein: CASSIQGARTEAFF
CDR3 DNA: TGTGCCAGTAGTATACAGGGGGCGCGGACTGAAGCTTTCTTT
D gene: TRBD1
clone size: few
V gene: TRBV19
J gene: TRBJ1-1

CDR3 protein: CASSTQGRQPQHF
CDR3 DNA: TGTGCCAGCAGTACACAGGGTCGGCAGCCCCAGCATTTT
D gene: NA
clone size: NA
V gene: TRBV28
J gene: TRBJ1-5

CDR3 protein: CASSEVQGLTGELFF
CDR3 DNA: TGTGCCAGCAGTGAAGTACAGGGGCTCACCGGGGAGCTGTTTTTT
D gene: TRBD1
clone size: NA
V gene: TRBV6-4
J gene: TRBJ2-2

CDR3 protein: CASSLKQGGNTEAFF
CDR3 DNA: TGTGCCAGCAGCCTCAAACAGGGGGGTAACACTGAAGCTTTCTTT
D gene: TRBD1
clone size: NA
V gene: TRBV9
J gene: TRBJ1-1

CDR3 protein: CASSLGQGETQYF
CDR3 DNA: TGTGCCAGCAGCTTAGGGCAGGGGGAGACCCAGTACTTC
D gene: NA
clone size: NA
V gene: TRBV7-9
J gene: TRBJ2-5

CDR3 protein: CASSGTLDSPLHF
CDR3 DNA: TGTGCCAGTAGTGGGACATTGGACTCACCCCTCCACTTT
D gene: NA
clone size: NA
V gene: TRBV19
J gene: TRBJ1-6

CDR3 protein: CAWTPAGAGNTIYF
CDR3 DNA: TGTGCCTGGACCCCGGCAGGGGCTGGAAACACCATATATTTT
D gene: NA
clone size: NA
V gene: TRBV30
J gene: TRBJ1-3

CDR3 protein: CASSPSSGSIYEQYF
CDR3 DNA: TGTGCCAGCAGCCCATCTAGCGGGAGTATCTACGAGCAGTACTTC
D gene: TRBD2
clone size: NA
V gene: TRBV7-3
J gene: TRBJ2-7

CDR3 protein: CASTKGQGYDSPLHF
CDR3 DNA: TGTGCCAGCACCAAGGGACAGGGCTATGATTCACCCCTCCACTTT
D gene: TRBD1
clone size: NA
V gene: TRBV9
J gene: TRBJ1-6

CDR3 protein: CASTPTGRGQNQPQHF
CDR3 DNA: TGTGCCAGCACCCCGACGGGCAGGGGGCAGAATCAGCCCCAGCATTTT
D gene: TRBD1
clone size: NA
V gene: TRBV28
J gene: TRBJ1-5

CDR3 protein: CASSNSGTLNTEAFF
CDR3 DNA: TGTGCCAGCAGCAATTCCGGGACATTGAACACTGAAGCTTTCTTT
D gene: NA
clone size: NA
V gene: TRBV21-1
J gene: TRBJ1-1

CDR3 protein: CATSDFPPGTGGKLFF
CDR3 DNA: TGTGCCACCAGTGATTTTCCCCCCGGGACAGGGGGAAAACTGTTTTTT
D gene: TRBD1
clone size: NA
V gene: TRBV24-1
J gene: TRBJ1-4

CDR3 protein: CASSMDRPPFGNEQFF
CDR3 DNA: TGCGCCAGCAGCATGGACAGGCCTCCCTTCGGCAATGAGCAGTTCTTC
D gene: TRBD1
clone size: NA
V gene: TRBV5-1
J gene: TRBJ2-1

CDR3 protein: CASTTGQGNSPLHF
CDR3 DNA: TGTGCCAGCACCACGGGACAGGGGAATTCACCCCTCCACTTT
D gene: TRBD1
clone size: once
V gene: TRBV6-5
J gene: TRBJ1-6

CDR3 protein: CAISEPTESTDTQYF
CDR3 DNA: TGTGCCATCAGTGAGCCGACAGAAAGCACAGATACGCAGTATTTT
D gene: NA
clone size: NA
V gene: TRBV10-3
J gene: TRBJ2-3

CDR3 protein: CASSDGQGSYEQYF
CDR3 DNA: TGTGCCAGCAGCGACGGACAGGGTTCCTACGAGCAGTACTTC
D gene: TRBD1
clone size: few
V gene: TRBV2
J gene: TRBJ2-7

CDR3 protein: CATSDHLAGGRADTQYF
CDR3 DNA: TGTGCCACCAGTGATCATCTAGCGGGGGGGCGGGCAGATACGCAGTATTTT
D gene: TRBD2
clone size: once
V gene: TRBV24-1
J gene: TRBJ2-3